This entry concerns a single T cell receptor (beta chain). Its antigen is as yet unknown. The 5'RACE method, run with constant-segment primers, produced TCR alpha and TCR beta cDNA libraries (carrying sample barcodes and UMIs). TCRdb re-called the 5' RACE reads with MiXCR, one entry per CDR3 protein. The sample has hundreds of thousands of distinct CDR3 sequences; 20% to 25% are singletons. This sample stems from a study of T-cell memory formation after mild COVID-19. The study, taken as a whole, reports: While clones contracting from day 15 to 85 were balanced between CD4 and CD8, later expanders leaned CD4+. The authors left the SARS-CoV-2 specificity of second-wave clones peaking on day 37 unconfirmed.

Germline V gene data show CDR1 as LNHDA and CDR2 as SQIVND (reference sequence). V shed 4 bases and J 2 bases; nucleotides not matched to a gene: 12. The CDR3 covers 17 residues. This rearrangement joins TRBV19 to TRBJ2-3, with 7 bases matching TRBD2. This sequence was found in an adult woman who had mild COVID-19 (a few samples of this study predate the infection). Cell type and time point are not known. Sequenced: PBMCs or a T cell subset sorted from them (not recorded which). The CDR3 loop is CASSTPDRAGVTDTQYF. The CDR3 DNA reads as TGTGCCAGTAGTACCCCCGACCGGGCGGGGGTCACAGATACGCAGTATTTT.